What follows are 7 T cell receptor beta chains derived from one specimen sequenced in a study of cytomegalovirus exposure and HLA in healthy donors (dated by TCRdb to 2016 to 2017). Preparation of the library involved the immunoSEQ multiplex PCR assay. For the multiplex PCR, a mixture combining 60 forward primers for TCR Vbeta segments and 13 reverse primers for TCR Jbeta segments was used. This is the immuneACCESS table as TCRdb keeps it, with only in-frame sequences that have V and J called. A part of the clones is gone; compared with another copy, unresolved V genes explain less than half, and the rest is unexplained. This sample holds approximately 210,000 clones; approximately 79% were observed only once. 1.5% of the sample goes to the ten largest clones. The source material was PBMCs. The receptors here all came from a girl aged 5-17 years in good health and CMV-seropositive.

The chain joins TRBV30 to TRBJ2-3; D possibly corresponds to TRBD2 (6 bases). The ends were cut back, 2 bases at V and 4 bases at J, with 10 bases in the middle. The CDR3 has 13 residues. Germline values: CDR1 GTSNPN, CDR2 SVGIG (reference sequence). The CDR3 DNA reads as TGTGCCTGGAGTAGTTGGGGGGCAGATACGCAGTATTTT. This translates into CAWSSWGADTQYF.

The table lists this clone with a count of one. The V call is TRBV20-1, the J call TRBJ1-4; D possibly corresponds to TRBD1 (5 bases). The V and J ends lost 6 bases and 4 bases respectively, with 6 bases between them. The CDR3 loop spans 11 amino acids. Looked up from germline, CDR1 is DFQATT and CDR2 is SNEGSKA (reference sequence). CDR3 in amino acids: CSADSNEKLFF. The DNA for the CDR3 is TGCAGTGCAGACAGTAATGAAAAACTGTTTTTT.

This clone is a singleton in its sample. The gene calls are TRBV11-2 and TRBJ2-2; D is perhaps TRBD2 (6 bases). The V end was cut by 7 bases, the J end by 1 base, with 16 bases between. Germline CDR1 is SGHAT and CDR2 is FQNNGV. The CDR3 runs to 16 residues. CDR3 in DNA: TGTGCCAGCACCCTGGAGGGGCTCCGGAACACCGGGGAGCTGTTTTTT. Translated, it gives CASTLEGLRNTGELFF.

The chain combines TRBV27 with TRBJ1-1; 10 nucleotides match TRBD1. V shed 6 bases, J shed 1 base, and the junction held 5 bases outside the gene matches. The germline V gene encodes CDR1 MNHEY and CDR2 SMNVEV (reference sequence). The CDR3 length is 15 residues. Here the CDR3 DNA reads TGTGCCAGCAGGGACAGGGGGGGCTCGAACACTGAAGCTTTCTTT. It codes for CASRDRGGSNTEAFF.

CDR3 loop: CASSLQENTEAFF. The CDR3 DNA reads as TGTGCCAGCAGCTTACAGGAGAACACTGAAGCTTTCTTT. V and J are TRBV13 and TRBJ1-1, with D hard to call. Germline V gene lookup returns CDR1 PRHDT and CDR2 FYEKMQ (reference sequence). This CDR3 region has 13 residues. Trimming removed 2 bases from V and 1 base from J, with 5 bases in between. Full variable domain (missing parts from reference TRBV13 and TRBJ1-1): AAGVIQSPRHLIKEKRETATLKCYPIPRHDTVYWYQQGPGQDPQFLISFYEKMQSDKGSIPDRFSAQQFSDYHSELNMSSLELGDSALYFCASSLQENTEAFFGQGTRLTVV.

The chain has TRBV9 and TRBJ2-1; possibly TRBD2 for D (6 bases). Looked up from germline, CDR1 is SGDLS and CDR2 is YYNGEE. Deletions cut 3 bases from V and 2 bases from J, with 12 bases between. The CDR3 is 15 residues long. In nucleotides, the CDR3 is TGTGCCAGCAGCGGCGGGACTTTGGCCTACAATGAGCAGTTCTTC. Its translation: CASSGGTLAYNEQFF.

This clone was seen more than once but under ten times. The rearrangement uses TRBV9 and TRBJ2-5, with a weak D call TRBD1 (7 bases). CDR3 size: 16 residues. Germline values: CDR1 SGDLS, CDR2 YYNGEE. Trimming stripped 0 bases from V and 2 bases from J, with 14 bases between. The CDR3 DNA sequence: TGTGCCAGCAGCGTAGGCGGGACAGTAGTTCAAGAGACCCAGTACTTC. This translates into CASSVGGTVVQETQYF.